This entry concerns a single TCR beta chain. The antigen remains unidentified. These data are taken from a study of cytomegalovirus exposure and HLA in healthy donors. Overall study: Later analysis reported that the roughly 110 validation repertoires shared the platform of the approximately 620 first-cohort repertoires. Broader study findings: Specific recognition of CMV antigens was confirmed in vitro for a few chains (all CMV-associated). Usually a TCR sequence was rare, but some public TCRs were found in many donors.

The CDR3 covers 13 residues. CDR1 MGHRA and CDR2 YSYEKL come from the germline V gene. The junction had 5 bases not matched to a gene; V was cut back by 6 bases and J by 5 bases. This table comes from immunoSEQ multiplex PCR, and its TCRdb copy is limited to in-frame clones, with some not included. The sample lists over 250,000 clones; roughly 85% were seen once. The rearrangement joins TRBV4-1 to TRBJ2-7; TRBD2 aligns across 9 bases. This clonotype was obtained from a woman in her late teens or twenties in good health and CMV-seronegative. Sequencing input: PBMCs. The CDR3 nucleotides are TGCGCCAGCAGGGCGGGAGGGTCCCACGAGCAGTACTTC. This translates into CASRAGGSHEQYF.